This TCR beta chain emerged from a study of blood T cell repertoires in COVID-19. The table came from immunoSEQ multiplex PCR; TCRdb's copy has only in-frame clones and leaves some out. Of about 130,000 clones listed, 77% are singletons. Sequencing used peripheral blood. The sequence was collected from a man aged 80 or over with acute or convalescent COVID-19.

The CDR3 bases are TGTGCCAGCAGCTATGGGACAGGGACCTATGGCTACACCTTC. Residues: CASSYGTGTYGYTF. The chain carries TRBV7-2 and TRBJ1-2; TRBD1 aligns across 9 bases. The CDR3 contains 14 residues. The V and J ends lost 4 bases and 4 bases, in that order; junction bases with no gene match: 4. The germline V gene has CDR1 SGHTA and CDR2 FQGNSA.